The 23 T cell receptor beta chains listed next were all sequenced from one sample in a study of blood T cell repertoires in COVID-19. Produced via immunoSEQ multiplex PCR; TCRdb's table is partial and in-frame only. This table has under 150,000 clones, around three quarters appearing once. Sequencing used peripheral blood. Receptors were obtained from a woman of 80 years or more with acute or convalescent COVID-19.

The chain carries TRBV6-5 and TRBJ1-3, with unresolved D. The length of the CDR3 is 13 residues. Trimming took 5 bases from V and 4 from J, leaving 9 bases between them. CDR1 and CDR2 (germline): MNHEY, SVGAGI. The CDR3: CASSPVRGNTIYF. The CDR3, as DNA: TGTGCCAGCAGTCCCGTACGGGGAAACACCATATATTTT.

The V call is TRBV11-3, the J call TRBJ2-3, with 7 nucleotides matching TRBD1. V dropped 5 bases and J dropped 0; count of bases not matched to a gene: 5. Germline assignment: CDR1 SGHNT and CDR2 YENEEA. The CDR3 has 15 residues. In nucleotides, the CDR3 is TGTGCCAGCAGCCCCAGACAGGGCAGCACAGATACGCAGTATTTT. Translation gives CASSPRQGSTDTQYF.

This clone was observed a handful of times. The rearrangement joins TRBV7-2 to TRBJ1-2; maybe TRBD1 (5 bases). Germline CDR1 is SGHTA and CDR2 is FQGNSA. The CDR3 covers 15 residues. Trimming shortened V by 3 bases and J by 8 bases, and 19 bases separated the two germline ends. The chain's CDR3 is CASSFGIRQGWGYTF. DNA of the CDR3: TGTGCCAGCAGCTTTGGGATTCGGCAGGGTTGGGGCTACACCTTC.

J is TRBJ2-1 and V is TRBV2; possibly TRBD2 for D (6 bases). Trimming cost V 2 bases and J 8 bases, with 7 bases left between them. Germline CDR1 reads SNHLY; CDR2 reads FYNNEI. The CDR3 is 12 amino acids. CDR3 sequence reads: CASSEQRDEQFF. The CDR3 DNA is TGTGCCAGCAGTGAACAGCGGGATGAGCAGTTCTTC.

This chain joins TRBV13 and TRBJ2-7; TRBD2 aligns across 7 bases. Germline values: CDR1 PRHDT, CDR2 FYEKMQ (reference sequence). The CDR3 totals 12 residues. V shed 4 bases, J shed 5 bases, and the junction held 2 bases outside the gene matches. Here the CDR3 reads CASSWGTNEQYF. CDR3 in DNA: TGTGCCAGCAGCTGGGGGACTAACGAGCAGTACTTC.

This clone appeared a single time. The chain carries TRBV18 and TRBJ1-1, with D unresolved. V was shortened by 3 bases and J by 6 bases, with 11 bases between the two germline ends. Germline loops: CDR1 KGHSH, CDR2 LQKENI. This CDR3 is 13 amino acids long. The CDR3 DNA reads TGTGCCAGCTCACCGGGGAGTATGGCTGAAGCTTTCTTT. As protein: CASSPGSMAEAFF.

This clone turned up a few times. The chain employs TRBV10-2 and TRBJ2-7; 7 bases are a match to TRBD2. The CDR3 contains 14 residues. V was clipped by 6 bases and J by 2 bases; unmatched bases: 7. Germline V gives CDR1 WSHSY, CDR2 SAAADI. As DNA, the CDR3 is TGCGCCAGCAGGACCGCTGGGGGGGCCTACGAGCAGTACTTC. It codes for CASRTAGGAYEQYF.

The rearrangement links TRBV29-1 to TRBJ1-1, with 7 bases matching TRBD1. CDR3 size: 13 residues. Per the germline V gene, CDR1 is SQVTM and CDR2 is ANQGSEA. Trimming at V came to 6 bases and at J to 1 base, leaving 5 bases not matched to a gene. The CDR3 loop is CSVGKGANTEAFF. CDR3 DNA: TGCAGCGTGGGTAAGGGGGCGAACACTGAAGCTTTCTTT.

The rearrangement joins TRBV4-2 to TRBJ2-2; D is possibly TRBD1 (5 bases). This CDR3 contains 15 residues. Germline-derived CDR1 and CDR2 are LGHNA and YNFKEQ. V lost 3 bases and J 3 bases, leaving 11 bases between the germline ends. CDR3 in amino acids: CASSQADSDTGELFF. The DNA for the CDR3 is TGTGCCAGCAGCCAGGCCGACAGTGACACCGGGGAGCTGTTTTTT.

The genes are TRBV27 and TRBJ2-1; D is perhaps TRBD2 (6 bases). Germline loops: CDR1 MNHEY, CDR2 SMNVEV (reference sequence). V was clipped by 0 bases and J by 2 bases, with 11 bases between them. The CDR3 has 16 amino acids. The CDR3 spells CASSLSFERAYNEQFF. The CDR3 DNA reads TGTGCCAGCAGTTTATCCTTCGAGCGGGCCTACAATGAGCAGTTCTTC.

This rearrangement joins TRBV6-5 to TRBJ2-5; D is possibly TRBD1 (6 bases). Germline CDR1 is MNHEY and CDR2 is SVGAGI. CDR3 length: 14 amino acids. V was clipped by 0 bases and J by 6 bases, with 11 bases between them. CDR3 protein: CASSYSGRGKTQYF. The CDR3 DNA sequence: TGTGCCAGCAGTTACTCAGGCAGGGGAAAGACCCAGTACTTC.

The chain uses TRBV30 and TRBJ1-2; D might be TRBD1 (6 bases). The CDR3 loop spans 14 amino acids. Trimming left V 3 bases short and J 8 bases short, with 19 bases between. Germline CDR1 is GTSNPN and CDR2 is SVGIG (reference sequence). In nucleotides, the CDR3 is TGTGCCTGGAGGCGGACAGACCAGACTGGGGGCTACACCTTC. Translation: CAWRRTDQTGGYTF.

J is TRBJ2-1 and V is TRBV10-3; 8 bases map to TRBD1. The CDR3 is made up of 14 amino acids. Germline V gene sequence: CDR1 ENHRY, CDR2 SYGVKD. J lost 9 bases, V lost 3 bases, and 7 bases had no gene match. The DNA of the CDR3 is TGTGCCATCAGTGACCGGGACAGGTATAGTGAGCAGTTCTTC. This codes for CAISDRDRYSEQFF.

J is TRBJ1-1 and V is TRBV10-2; D not resolved. V was cut by 5 bases and J by 4 bases, with 14 bases left in between. CDR3 length: 14 amino acids. The germline gives CDR1 WSHSY, CDR2 SAAADI. CDR3 amino acids: CASSHPTRVTEAFF. In DNA form, the CDR3 reads TGCGCCAGCAGTCACCCGACTCGAGTCACTGAAGCTTTCTTT.

This rearrangement joins TRBV28 to TRBJ1-1; maybe TRBD1 (5 bases). This CDR3 has 15 residues. In germline, CDR1 is MDHEN, CDR2 SYDVKM. The germline V and J ends were trimmed by 7 bases and 0 bases, with 15 bases remaining between them. CDR3 coding DNA: TGTGCCAGCACCCTCGCCGGGGGGATGAACACTGAAGCTTTCTTT. It specifies CASTLAGGMNTEAFF.

This clone showed up just a few times. The CDR3 DNA is TGTGCCAGCAGCAGAATAACACAGGGGGGCACTGAAGCTTTCTTT. It codes for CASSRITQGGTEAFF. V and J are TRBV5-6 and TRBJ1-1; 8 bases fit TRBD1. V shed 4 bases and J 4 bases; nucleotides not matched to a gene: 9. Germline loops: CDR1 SGHDT, CDR2 YYEEEE. The CDR3 totals 15 residues.

Points on this clone: The junction differs from germline at one of its ends, possibly a read error. The gene calls are TRBV7-3 and TRBJ2-5; TRBD2 agrees at 9 bases. In germline, CDR1 is SGHTA, CDR2 FQGTGA. The CDR3 spans 14 residues. CDR3 protein: CTSSFSGGQETQYF. CDR3 coding DNA: TGTACCAGCAGCTTTAGCGGGGGCCAAGAGACCCAGTACTTC.

The chain recombines TRBV7-7 with TRBJ1-4, with 8 positions matching TRBD1. The germline CDR1 and CDR2 sequences are SSHAT and FNYEAQ (reference sequence). There are 21 residues in the CDR3. V gave up 5 bases and J gave up 0 bases; unmatched junction bases: 20. For the CDR3, the DNA is TGTGCCAGCAGCCAAACTTACGGGCGAGAACAACAGGGGGCAACTAATGAAAAACTGTTTTTT. Its translation: CASSQTYGREQQGATNEKLFF.

A few counts support this clone. J is TRBJ2-5 and V is TRBV19, with TRBD2 matching over 7 bases. The V and J ends lost 8 bases and 2 bases, in that order; junction bases with no gene match: 5. Germline loops: CDR1 LNHDA, CDR2 SQIVND (reference sequence). The CDR3 spans 13 residues. The CDR3 nucleotides read TGTGCCAGTGGCGGGAGTTGGCAAGAGACCCAGTACTTC. This gives the protein CASGGSWQETQYF.

The chain recombines TRBV7-8 with TRBJ1-2; 11 bases match TRBD1. Germline loops: CDR1 SGHVS, CDR2 FQNEAQ. This CDR3 is 16 amino acids long. Unmatched junction bases numbered 5, after V lost 5 bases and J lost 0 bases. The CDR3 here is CASSLWDRGANYGYTF. CDR3 bases: TGTGCCAGCAGCCTTTGGGACAGGGGGGCTAACTATGGCTACACCTTC.

The gene calls are TRBV19 and TRBJ2-5; the match to TRBD1 covers 11 bases. The CDR3 extends over 15 amino acids. V trimming: 6 bases; J trimming: 2 bases; junction bases outside the gene matches: 5. Germline-derived CDR1 and CDR2 are LNHDA and SQIVND (reference sequence). DNA of the CDR3: TGTGCCAGTAGAGCAGGGACAGGGGGTCAAGAGACCCAGTACTTC. Translating it yields CASRAGTGGQETQYF.

The chain employs TRBV4-1 and TRBJ1-2; no definite D call. CDR1 is MGHRA, CDR2 YSYEKL, per germline. V lost 0 bases, J lost 2 bases, and 10 bases lay in between. This CDR3 is 15 amino acids long. In nucleotides, the CDR3 is TGCGCCAGCAGCCAAGATTCGGCGAGGAACTATGGCTACACCTTC. Translated, it gives CASSQDSARNYGYTF.

This clone occurred once. The rearrangement joins TRBV7-3 to TRBJ2-2, with D perhaps matching TRBD1 (5 bases). The V gene lost 5 bases and the J gene lost 6 bases, with 10 bases spanning the gap. Germline CDR1 reads SGHTA; CDR2 reads FQGTGA. The CDR3 extends over 13 amino acids. The CDR3 region is CASSQRRAGELFF. In DNA, the CDR3 is TGTGCCAGCAGCCAGCGCAGGGCCGGGGAGCTGTTTTTT. The full variable domain, rest sourced from reference TRBV7-3 and TRBJ2-2, is GAGVSQTPSNKVTEKGKYVELRCDPISGHTALYWYRQSLGQGPEFLIYFQGTGAADDSGLPNDRFFAVRPEGSVSTLKIQRTERGDSAVYLCASSQRRAGELFFGEGSRLTVL.